Listed below are T cell receptor beta chains from one sample, sequenced in a study of OX40 agonist ivuxolimab in advanced cancers. Profiled with immunoSEQ multiplex PCR; TCRdb holds only in-frame clones, not every one. This table has about 80,000 clones, about nine tenths appearing once. The input for sequencing was CD4+ or CD8+ T cells sorted from blood, taken in a trial of the OX40 agonist ivuxolimab. These receptors were collected from an adult with an advanced solid tumor such as melanoma, head and neck, liver or kidney cancer. CDR3s include the opening cysteine and the closing phenylalanine or tryptophan. The D gene is left open where the match is weak. Some rows have no size entry. The others give once, few or many, or a class for an expanded clone.

D | size | J | V | CDR3 | DNA
TRBD2 | . | TRBJ2-1 | TRBV18 | CASSQGLAGASEQFF | TGTGCCAGCTCCCAAGGACTAGCGGGGGCGAGCGAGCAGTTCTTC
TRBD2 | . | TRBJ2-3 | TRBV5-5 | CASSLGGLAGADTQYF | TGTGCCAGCAGCTTGGGCGGACTAGCGGGCGCAGATACGCAGTATTTT
. | . | TRBJ2-7 | TRBV6-5 | CASSLERRTYEQYF | TGTGCCAGCAGTTTGGAACGAAGAACCTACGAGCAGTACTTC
. | . | TRBJ2-7 | TRBV11-3 | CASSFETQQYF | TGTGCCAGCAGCTTCGAGACACAGCAGTACTTC
. | . | TRBJ1-1 | TRBV4-2 | CASSLVGYPEAFF | TGTGCCAGCAGCCTCGTCGGGTACCCTGAAGCTTTCTTT
. | . | TRBJ2-2 | TRBV7-3 | CASSPQSTGELFF | TGTGCCAGCAGCCCCCAATCGACAGGGGAGCTGTTTTTT
TRBD2 | . | TRBJ2-3 | TRBV5-1 | CASSLDPSGGADTQYF | TGCGCCAGCAGCTTGGACCCTAGCGGGGGGGCCGATACGCAGTATTTT
. | . | TRBJ1-1 | TRBV18 | CASSPPSVPIVGAFF | TGTGCCAGCTCACCACCGAGCGTTCCGATCGTTGGAGCTTTCTTT
TRBD1 | . | TRBJ1-1 | TRBV18 | CASSPGQGAANTEAFF | TGTGCCAGCTCACCAGGACAGGGGGCAGCGAACACTGAAGCTTTCTTT
TRBD2 | . | TRBJ2-5 | TRBV9 | CASSVEWTSLRETQYF | TGTGCCAGCAGCGTAGAGTGGACTAGCCTCCGAGAGACCCAGTACTTC
. | . | TRBJ1-2 | TRBV7-2 | CASSLATVYYGYTF | TGTGCCAGCAGCTTAGCTACGGTTTACTATGGCTACACCTTC
. | . | TRBJ1-2 | TRBV11-3 | CASSLDRAGGYTF | TGTGCCAGCAGCTTAGACAGGGCGGGTGGCTACACCTTC
TRBD1 | . | TRBJ2-3 | TRBV10-3 | CAIRDSATDTQYF | TGTGCCATCCGGGACAGCGCCACAGATACGCAGTATTTT
. | . | TRBJ2-1 | TRBV5-4 | CASSLYRVNNEQFF | TGTGCCAGCAGCTTGTATCGGGTTAACAATGAGCAGTTCTTC
TRBD2 | . | TRBJ2-1 | TRBV7-7 | CASSQYLRPGLPYNEQFF | TGTGCCAGCAGCCAGTATTTAAGACCGGGACTACCCTACAATGAGCAGTTCTTC
. | . | TRBJ1-2 | TRBV28 | CASSLGQGRAYGYTF | TGTGCCAGCAGTTTAGGTCAGGGGCGCGCCTATGGCTACACCTTC
. | . | TRBJ2-2 | TRBV2 | CASRLTSRELFF | TGTGCCAGCAGACTCACTAGCCGGGAGCTGTTTTTT
. | once | TRBJ1-3 | TRBV11-3 | CASSFGQANTIYF | TGTGCCAGCAGCTTCGGGCAGGCTAACACCATATATTTT
TRBD1 | . | TRBJ2-3 | TRBV6-5 | CASSYSGTDTDTQYF | TGTGCCAGCAGTTACTCTGGGACAGACACAGATACGCAGTATTTT
TRBD2 | . | TRBJ2-7 | TRBV6-6 | CASSYTGTSGRGQYF | TGTGCCAGCAGTTACACCGGGACTAGCGGGAGAGGGCAGTACTTC
TRBD1 | . | TRBJ2-2 | TRBV6-6 | CASNPTRQGRTGELFF | TGTGCCAGCAACCCAACCCGACAGGGTCGGACCGGGGAGCTGTTTTTT
TRBD2 | . | TRBJ2-5 | TRBV7-3 | CASSLGSGAQETQYF | TGTGCCAGCAGCTTAGGAAGCGGGGCCCAAGAGACCCAGTACTTC
. | once | TRBJ1-2 | TRBV28 | CASSLPGTLDISYTF | TGTGCCAGCAGTTTGCCCGGGACATTAGATATAAGCTACACCTTC
. | once | TRBJ2-1 | TRBV19 | CASTLSTTGNNEQFF | TGTGCCAGTACCCTATCGACGACAGGTAACAATGAGCAGTTCTTC
. | . | TRBJ2-3 | TRBV5-1 | CASSLGVGEVITDTQYF | TGCGCCAGCAGCTTGGGGGTGGGAGAGGTGATTACAGATACGCAGTATTTT
. | . | TRBJ1-6 | TRBV11-3 | CASSPSTTNSPLHF | TGTGCCAGCAGCCCTTCGACCACAAATTCACCCCTCCACTTT
TRBD1 | . | TRBJ1-2 | TRBV19 | CASSIGGTEANYGYTF | TGTGCCAGTAGTATTGGGGGGACAGAAGCTAACTATGGCTACACCTTC
TRBD1 | . | TRBJ1-1 | TRBV19 | CASLSDRGIGNTEAFF | TGTGCCAGCCTATCTGACAGGGGAATAGGGAACACTGAAGCTTTCTTT
. | . | TRBJ2-7 | TRBV9 | CASSVAPAVNYEQYF | TGTGCCAGCAGCGTAGCCCCCGCAGTCAACTACGAGCAGTACTTC
. | . | TRBJ2-3 | TRBV5-1 | CASSSQAGASTDTQYF | TGCGCCAGCAGCTCCCAAGCCGGGGCTAGCACAGATACGCAGTATTTT
TRBD2 | . | TRBJ2-3 | TRBV11-2 | CASSSARGIAGADTQYF | TGTGCCAGCAGCTCCGCGAGGGGGATAGCGGGAGCAGATACGCAGTATTTT
. | . | TRBJ2-5 | TRBV5-1 | CASSLVPGAQETQYF | TGCGCCAGCAGCTTGGTGCCAGGGGCCCAAGAGACCCAGTACTTC
. | . | TRBJ1-2 | TRBV7-2 | CASSPSERNHYGYTF | TGTGCCAGCAGCCCCTCAGAGAGGAACCACTATGGCTACACCTTC
TRBD2 | . | TRBJ2-3 | TRBV7-9 | CASSIKLLAGSGDTQYF | TGTGCCAGCAGCATTAAGTTACTAGCGGGAAGTGGAGATACGCAGTATTTT
TRBD2 | . | TRBJ2-7 | TRBV7-2 | CASGAGGAYEQYF | TGTGCCAGCGGGGCGGGGGGTGCTTACGAGCAGTACTTC
TRBD2 | . | TRBJ2-5 | TRBV28 | CASSLASGPQETQYF | TGTGCCAGCAGTTTGGCTAGCGGACCCCAAGAGACCCAGTACTTC
. | . | TRBJ2-1 | TRBV27 | CASRPPGLSQFF | TGTGCCAGCAGACCGCCGGGACTCAGCCAGTTCTTC
. | once | TRBJ2-1 | TRBV2 | CASLNGPGRSNEQFF | TGTGCCAGTCTCAATGGCCCGGGACGGAGCAATGAGCAGTTCTTC
TRBD1 | . | TRBJ2-6 | TRBV5-1 | CASSGEGQGLVGANVLTF | TGCGCCAGCAGCGGGGAGGGACAGGGGTTGGTTGGGGCCAACGTCCTGACTTTC
. | . | TRBJ2-7 | TRBV4-2 | CASSQAPGPGYEQYF | TGTGCCAGCAGCCAAGCGCCAGGGCCGGGCTACGAGCAGTACTTC
TRBD1 | . | TRBJ2-2 | TRBV19 | CASSITGVDTGELFF | TGTGCCAGTAGTATTACAGGGGTAGACACCGGGGAGCTGTTTTTT
. | . | TRBJ2-7 | TRBV11-1 | CASSLRQGLLEQYF | TGTGCCAGCAGCTTAAGGCAGGGATTGCTCGAGCAGTACTTC